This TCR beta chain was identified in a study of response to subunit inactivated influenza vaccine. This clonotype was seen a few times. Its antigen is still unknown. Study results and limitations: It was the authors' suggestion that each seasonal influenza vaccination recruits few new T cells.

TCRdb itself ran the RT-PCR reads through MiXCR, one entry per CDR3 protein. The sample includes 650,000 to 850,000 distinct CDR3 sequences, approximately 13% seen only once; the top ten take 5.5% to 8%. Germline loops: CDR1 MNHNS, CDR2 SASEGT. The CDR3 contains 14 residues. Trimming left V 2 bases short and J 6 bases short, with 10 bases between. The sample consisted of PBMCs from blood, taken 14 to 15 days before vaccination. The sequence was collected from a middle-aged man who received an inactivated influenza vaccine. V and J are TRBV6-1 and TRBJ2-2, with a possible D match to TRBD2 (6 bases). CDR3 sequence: CASSERRGAGELFF. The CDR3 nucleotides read TGTGCCAGCAGTGAAAGGCGGGGTGCCGGGGAGCTGTTTTTT.